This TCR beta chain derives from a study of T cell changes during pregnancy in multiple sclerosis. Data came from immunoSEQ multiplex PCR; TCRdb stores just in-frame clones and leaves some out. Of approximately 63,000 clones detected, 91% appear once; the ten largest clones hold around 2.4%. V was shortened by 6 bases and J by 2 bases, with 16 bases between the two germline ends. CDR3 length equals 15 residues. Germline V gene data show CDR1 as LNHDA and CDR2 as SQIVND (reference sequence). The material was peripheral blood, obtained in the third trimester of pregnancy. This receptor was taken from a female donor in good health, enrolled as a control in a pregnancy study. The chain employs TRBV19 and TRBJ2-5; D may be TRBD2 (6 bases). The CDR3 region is CASSMIGTVQETQYF. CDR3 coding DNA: TGTGCCAGTAGCATGATAGGGACTGTTCAAGAGACCCAGTACTTC.